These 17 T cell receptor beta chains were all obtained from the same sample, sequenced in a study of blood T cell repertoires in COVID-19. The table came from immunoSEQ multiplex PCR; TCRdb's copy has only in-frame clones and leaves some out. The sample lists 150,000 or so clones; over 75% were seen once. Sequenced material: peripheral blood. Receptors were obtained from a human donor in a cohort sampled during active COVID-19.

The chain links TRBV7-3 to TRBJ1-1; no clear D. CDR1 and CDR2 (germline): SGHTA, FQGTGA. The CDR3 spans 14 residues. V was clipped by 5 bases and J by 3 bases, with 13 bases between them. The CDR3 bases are TGTGCCAGCAGCACCGCCGGGTTGGACACTGAAGCTTTCTTT. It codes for CASSTAGLDTEAFF. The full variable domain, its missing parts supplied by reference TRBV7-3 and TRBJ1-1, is GAGVSQTPSNKVTEKGKYVELRCDPISGHTALYWYRQSLGQGPEFLIYFQGTGAADDSGLPNDRFFAVRPEGSVSTLKIQRTERGDSAVYLCASSTAGLDTEAFFGQGTRLTVV.

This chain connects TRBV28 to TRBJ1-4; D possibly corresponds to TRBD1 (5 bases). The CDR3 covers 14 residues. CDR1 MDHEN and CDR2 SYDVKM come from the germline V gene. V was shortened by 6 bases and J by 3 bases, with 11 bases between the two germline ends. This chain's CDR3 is CASRRGSPNEKLFF. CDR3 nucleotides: TGTGCCAGCAGGCGGGGCTCACCTAATGAAAAACTGTTTTTT.

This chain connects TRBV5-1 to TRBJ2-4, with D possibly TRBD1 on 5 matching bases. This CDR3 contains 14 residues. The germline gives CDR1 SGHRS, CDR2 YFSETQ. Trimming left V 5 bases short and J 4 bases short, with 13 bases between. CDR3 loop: CASREAGAKNIQYF. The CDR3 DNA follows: TGCGCCAGCAGAGAGGCTGGGGCTAAAAACATTCAGTACTTC.

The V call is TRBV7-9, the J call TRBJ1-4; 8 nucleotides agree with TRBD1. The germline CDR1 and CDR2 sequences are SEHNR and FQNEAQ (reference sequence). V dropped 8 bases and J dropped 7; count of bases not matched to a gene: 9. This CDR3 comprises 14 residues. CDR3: CASAPPGGGEKLFF. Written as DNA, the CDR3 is TGTGCCAGCGCACCGCCAGGGGGCGGTGAAAAACTGTTTTTT.

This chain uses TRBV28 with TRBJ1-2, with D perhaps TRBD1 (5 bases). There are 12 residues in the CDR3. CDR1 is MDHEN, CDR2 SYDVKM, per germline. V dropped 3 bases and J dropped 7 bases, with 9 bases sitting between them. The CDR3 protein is CASSLNRRGYTF. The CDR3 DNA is TGTGCCAGCAGTTTGAACAGGCGTGGCTACACCTTC.

Written as DNA, the CDR3 is TGTGCCAGCAGCATAAAAGAGACCCAGTACTTC. This translates into CASSIKETQYF. The gene calls are TRBV5-6 and TRBJ2-5; D is ambiguous. V was pared by 4 bases and J by 3 bases, with 4 bases between. The CDR3 runs to 11 residues. Per germline, CDR1 SGHDT and CDR2 YYEEEE.

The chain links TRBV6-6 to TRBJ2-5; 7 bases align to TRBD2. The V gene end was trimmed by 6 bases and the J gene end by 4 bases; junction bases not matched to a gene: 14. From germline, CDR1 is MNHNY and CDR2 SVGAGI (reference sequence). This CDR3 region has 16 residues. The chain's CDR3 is CASRLRWGGGGETQYF. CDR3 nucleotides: TGTGCCAGCAGACTCCGGTGGGGGGGAGGAGGAGAGACCCAGTACTTC.

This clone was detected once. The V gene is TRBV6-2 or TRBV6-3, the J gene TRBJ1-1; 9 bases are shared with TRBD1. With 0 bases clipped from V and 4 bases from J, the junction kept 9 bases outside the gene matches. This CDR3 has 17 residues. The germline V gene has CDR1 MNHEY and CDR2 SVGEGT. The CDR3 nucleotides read TGTGCCAGCAGTTACTCGAGTACAGGGGGCTTCGGCACTGAAGCTTTCTTT. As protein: CASSYSSTGGFGTEAFF.

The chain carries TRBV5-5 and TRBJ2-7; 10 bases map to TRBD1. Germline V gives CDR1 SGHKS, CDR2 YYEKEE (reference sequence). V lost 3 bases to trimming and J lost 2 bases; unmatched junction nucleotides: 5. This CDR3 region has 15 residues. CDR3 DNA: TGTGCCAGCAGCTACCGGGACAGGGGAGCCTACGAGCAGTACTTC. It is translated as CASSYRDRGAYEQYF.

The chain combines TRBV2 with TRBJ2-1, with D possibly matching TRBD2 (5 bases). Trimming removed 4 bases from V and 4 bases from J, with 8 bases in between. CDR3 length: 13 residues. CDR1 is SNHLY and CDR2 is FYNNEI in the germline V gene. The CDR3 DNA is TGTGCCAGCAGTGGCGGGCGATACAATGAGCAGTTCTTC. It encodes CASSGGRYNEQFF.

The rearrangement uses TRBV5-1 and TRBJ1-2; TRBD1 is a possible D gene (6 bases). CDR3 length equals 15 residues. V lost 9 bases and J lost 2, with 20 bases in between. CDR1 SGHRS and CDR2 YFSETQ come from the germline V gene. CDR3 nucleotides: TGCGCCACTACGACAGGTGCAGGATCAAACTATGGCTACACCTTC. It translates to CATTTGAGSNYGYTF.

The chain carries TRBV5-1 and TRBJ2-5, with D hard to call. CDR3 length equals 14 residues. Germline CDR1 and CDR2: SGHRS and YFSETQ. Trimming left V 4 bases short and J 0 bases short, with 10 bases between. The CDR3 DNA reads TGCGCCAGCAGCCTCGGGTACGACCAAGAGACCCAGTACTTC. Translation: CASSLGYDQETQYF.

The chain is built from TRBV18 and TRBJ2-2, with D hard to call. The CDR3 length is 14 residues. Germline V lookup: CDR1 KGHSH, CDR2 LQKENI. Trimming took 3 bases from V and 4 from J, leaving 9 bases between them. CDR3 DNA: TGTGCCAGCTCACCCTTACAGTCCACCGGGGAGCTGTTTTTT. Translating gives CASSPLQSTGELFF.

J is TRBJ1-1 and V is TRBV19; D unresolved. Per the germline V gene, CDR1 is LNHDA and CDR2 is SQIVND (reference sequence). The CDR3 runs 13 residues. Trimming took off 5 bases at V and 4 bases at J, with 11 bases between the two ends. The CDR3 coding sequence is TGTGCCAGTAGTCCCGGAGCAGTCACTGAAGCTTTCTTT. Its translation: CASSPGAVTEAFF.

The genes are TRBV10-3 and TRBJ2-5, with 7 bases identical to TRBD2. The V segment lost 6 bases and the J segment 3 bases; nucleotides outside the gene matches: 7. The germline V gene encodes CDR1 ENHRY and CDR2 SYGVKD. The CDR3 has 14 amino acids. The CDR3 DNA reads TGTGCCATCAGGGGCGGGAGATATGAAGAGACCCAGTACTTC. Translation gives CAIRGGRYEETQYF.

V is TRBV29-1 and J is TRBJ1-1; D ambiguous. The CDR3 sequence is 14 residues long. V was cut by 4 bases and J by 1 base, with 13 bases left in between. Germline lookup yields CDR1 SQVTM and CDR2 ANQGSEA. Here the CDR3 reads CSVGEEPTNTEAFF. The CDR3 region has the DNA TGCAGCGTTGGTGAGGAACCTACGAACACTGAAGCTTTCTTT.

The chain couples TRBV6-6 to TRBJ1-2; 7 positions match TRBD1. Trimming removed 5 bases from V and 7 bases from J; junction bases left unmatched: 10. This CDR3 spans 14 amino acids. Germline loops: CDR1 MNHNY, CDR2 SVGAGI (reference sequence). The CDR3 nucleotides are TGTGCCAGCAGTAAGGACAGGCCCGATGGTGGCTACACCTTC. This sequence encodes CASSKDRPDGGYTF.